This T cell receptor beta chain is drawn from a study of cytomegalovirus exposure and HLA in healthy donors (dated by TCRdb to 2015 to 2018). About the full investigation: In an earlier analysis of 587 of the donors, under 300 Gb of sequence data and just under 120 million unique TCR beta sequences from 150 million to 200 million T cells were reported. Roughly 290 gigabases of sequencing data and approximately 92 million unique TCR sequences made up an early release that covered approximately 620 HLA-typed donors. Of the roughly 400 genotyped donors, roughly 85% fell in the genetic ancestry cluster associated with self-reported Caucasian donors. The study aimed to test whether cataloging public T cell receptors could reveal signatures of past pathogen exposure. The study used immunosequencing to profile the T cell repertoires of several hundred subjects and linked those repertoires to cytomegalovirus serostatus. In addition to the first cohort of roughly 670 subjects, a separate validation cohort of 120 different subjects was used. To predict cytomegalovirus infection status, the study combined high-throughput TCR immunosequencing, statistical association of individual TCRs with disease status, and machine learning. To study patterns of TCR occurrence, a later analysis re-analyzed previously published TCR beta repertoires from 666 donors and added high-resolution HLA genotyping. Rather than using new phenotypic data, the later analysis identified candidate immune exposures from TCR beta sequences and from how often those sequences occurred across donors. To decide whether each TCR beta V gene segment behaved as functional or pseudogenic, an earlier analysis of nearly 600 of the donors relied on high-throughput TCR beta sequencing. Donor age, sex, ethnicity and CMV serostatus were collected together with the repertoire data. A later genetic analysis used genome-wide SNP genotypes for about 60% of the roughly 700 donors, treating that subset as a discovery cohort. All discovery cohort repertoires had been generated on a single sequencing platform. HLA typing included class I and class II loci at four-digit resolution. Typing coverage differed by locus: A, B, C, DRB1 and DQB1 were typed in about 620-640 donors, DQA1 in roughly 510, DPA1 in 600 to 610, and DPB1 in approximately 450. Several DR-DQ haplotypes were treated as single units for association and clustering because of strong linkage in the cohort. Among 300 to 450 genotyped donors of the cohort, an average of approximately 240,000 unique TCR beta nucleotide sequences were sequenced per donor, around 20% of them non-productive. Beyond this particular receptor, the publication reports: Because the 87-base-pair reads could not distinguish some IMGT-functional V segments, including TRBV6-2 and TRBV6-3, those segments were excluded. The authors suggested that the approach could potentially be extended to other disease states and immunological phenotypes. The classifier was reported to diagnose cytomegalovirus status with high specificity and sensitivity in both the original and validation cohorts. A cluster of highly shared sequence variants was judged likely to represent a technical artifact of the sequencing pipeline. In vitro tests confirmed that a few of the cytomegalovirus-associated TCR beta chains recognize cytomegalovirus antigens. An earlier analysis of around 600 of the donors showed that most TCR beta V segments appeared in productive rearrangements either about 90% or about 30% of the time, which broadly matched IMGT annotations. A further reported finding was that TCR beta sequences accurately predicted the HLA-A and HLA-B alleles for most subjects in the first cohort. Assigning TCR associations to individual alleles was difficult when HLA alleles, especially DR and DQ, strongly co-occurred. A later analysis found that TCR association rates varied across HLA loci, with DRB1 alleles showing the most associated TCRs and HLA-C alleles the fewest. The cohort was sequenced for TCR beta chains only, and without alpha or paired-chain data the features that could be detected were limited. Seventeen rarely observed V segments, including chromosome 9 orphons, were excluded from the earlier analysis of a few hundred of the donors because counts were too low. Most TCR sequences were observed very rarely across donors, whereas some public TCRs were present in many individuals. Several of the top co-occurrence clusters appeared to be linked to parvovirus B19, influenza, CMV and Epstein-Barr virus, according to a later analysis. According to a later genetic analysis, donors in an Asian-associated ancestry cluster had fewer N-insertions in productive TCRs than the approximately 610-donor mean. In a later analysis, HLA-associated TCR beta chains showed more clonal expansion and lower generation probabilities than non-associated chains that were equally common. A later analysis found that most CMV-associated TCR beta chains appeared HLA-restricted, with HLA associations seemingly driven largely by CMV exposure. CMV serostatus was the only immune exposure information available for the cohort. The presence/absence analyses assumed that sequencing depth was roughly uniform across donors, and that assumption may not be true. The study listed approximately 150 TCR beta chains as associated with cytomegalovirus. An association between a missense DCLRE1C variant and V-gene and J-gene trimming of TCR beta chains was found in a later genetic analysis and replicated in an independent cohort. Because HLA typing was unavailable for some donors at each locus, only the typed subset was used in association tests. In a later analysis, over 15,000 TCR beta sequences were associated with specific HLA alleles at a false discovery rate of 0.05. Correlated functional status among segregating V segments might be attributable to linkage disequilibrium, but an unknown experimental factor could not be ruled out.

The cohort was made up of 666 healthy bone marrow donors. At the time of sampling, every cohort member was nominally healthy, though immune exposures that went unrecorded were likely present. CMV serostatus was positive for roughly 290 and negative for about half of the roughly 700 cohort members, and was not recorded for this donor. A peripheral blood sample was provided by each donor, and peripheral blood mononuclear cells were used for TCR beta sequencing. The Qiagen DNeasy Blood Extraction Kit was used to extract genomic DNA from the blood cell samples. This clone occurred once. Its antigen is unknown. No base-level quality is on record; no much larger clone is a single base apart. The germline V gene (reference sequence) yields MNHEY for CDR1 and SMNVEV for CDR2. The cysteine opens and the phenylalanine closes a CDR3 of 15 amino acids. Left in the record is the CDR3 DNA by itself, 45 bases read in frame from the first base. V is cut back by 5 bases and J by 1 base, with 7 bases in the junction unmatched.

Receptor libraries were prepared by the immunoSEQ multiplex PCR assay. A mixture of 60 forward primers for TCR Vbeta segments and 13 reverse primers for TCR Jbeta segments was used in the multiplex PCR. Amplification of the CDR3 region of rearranged TCR beta genes was performed with a multiplex PCR assay on genomic DNA. Amplified TCR beta libraries were sequenced as 87-base-pair reads on the Illumina HiSeq System. Processing in the source paper ran as follows. In a later analysis, 80 million or so unique TCR beta chains were counted across the 650 to 700 repertoires, and approximately 11 million of these chains were shared by at least two donors. To remove PCR and sequencing errors, raw reads were error-corrected and collapsed into unique sequences using a nearest-neighbor algorithm that merged closely related sequences. Alignment of CDR3 sequences to IMGT reference sequences was used to assign V, D and J gene segments. For a sequence to be retained, a match of at least six nucleotides to both a V gene segment and a J gene segment was required. A rearrangement counted as productive if the CDR3 had no stop codons and remained in frame with V and J, and every other rearrangement counted as non-productive. CDR3 was defined according to IMGT convention as the region running from the second conserved V-encoded cysteine to the conserved J-encoded phenylalanine. The earlier analysis of 587 of the donors excluded sequences that lacked an unambiguous match to a single V gene segment. In an earlier analysis of 587 of the donors, a V segment was called functional when productive rearrangements were above 56.7%, and segregating when the standard deviation between donors exceeded 5%. A statistical classification framework was developed to diagnose cytomegalovirus status using the catalog of TCR beta chain sequences. In a later analysis, V and J genes were assigned by comparing TCR nucleotide sequences against IMGT/GENE-DB human TR gene sequences. A later analysis assigned CDR3 sequences and most-parsimonious VDJ recombination scenarios with the TCRdist pipeline. In a later analysis, each TCR beta chain was defined by its CDR3 amino acid sequence together with its V-gene family, and reads lacking a unique V-gene family were excluded. In a later analysis, 450 to 600 highly shared, low-generation-probability nucleotide sequences were removed to address suspected cross-contamination and a sequencing artifact. In a later analysis, a clonal expansion index for each public chain was calculated from normalized within-repertoire ranks of inferred template counts. Generation probabilities in a later analysis came from a VDJ recombination model fitted to out-of-frame rearrangements, and those results were checked against IGoR. Hypergeometric tests were used in a later analysis to score TCR-TCR, TCR-HLA and TCR-CMV co-occurrence, with a repertoire-size bias correction applied to the TCR pairs. False discovery rates were estimated in a later analysis by permuting HLA or CMV assignments 20 times. In a later analysis, co-occurring TCRs were grouped using DBSCAN, and TCRdist sequence similarity was added for clustering within HLA-allele-positive subsets. Repertoires with fewer than 30,000 or more than 120,000 public chains, plus five repertoires with anomalous nucleotide sharing, were excluded from co-occurrence clustering. As stored in TCRdb, this immuneACCESS dataset retains in-frame rearrangements with V and J assigned. A fraction of the clones does not appear; measured against another copy, unresolved V genes explain less than half of the discrepancy, and the remainder lacks a known reason. V, J and clone size were drawn from that table, and D and trimming were deduced from the DNA. In this sample the table shows fewer than 200,000 clones, around 80% of which occur a single time. The ten largest clones add up to around 2% of the sample.

This TCR derives from a human donor in good health. This sequence uses TRBV27 and TRBJ2-7; 8 central nucleotides agree with TRBD1. Specimen: PBMCs. DNA sequence: TGTGCCAGCAGTCCACGACAGGGGTTATCCTACGAGCAGTACTTC. Its protein is CASSPRQGLSYEQYF.